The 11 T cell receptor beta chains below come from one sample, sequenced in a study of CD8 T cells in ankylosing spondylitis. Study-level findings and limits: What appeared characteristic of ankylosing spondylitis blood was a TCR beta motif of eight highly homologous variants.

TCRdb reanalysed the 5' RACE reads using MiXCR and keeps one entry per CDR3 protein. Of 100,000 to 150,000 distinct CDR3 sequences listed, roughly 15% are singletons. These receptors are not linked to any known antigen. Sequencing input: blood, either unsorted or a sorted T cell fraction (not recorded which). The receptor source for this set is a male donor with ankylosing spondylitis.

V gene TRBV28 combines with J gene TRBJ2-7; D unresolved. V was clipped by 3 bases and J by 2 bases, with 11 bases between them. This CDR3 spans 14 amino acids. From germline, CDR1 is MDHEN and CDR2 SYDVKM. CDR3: CASSFYGQTYEQYF. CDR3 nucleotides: TGTGCCAGCAGTTTTTACGGTCAAACCTACGAGCAGTACTTC.

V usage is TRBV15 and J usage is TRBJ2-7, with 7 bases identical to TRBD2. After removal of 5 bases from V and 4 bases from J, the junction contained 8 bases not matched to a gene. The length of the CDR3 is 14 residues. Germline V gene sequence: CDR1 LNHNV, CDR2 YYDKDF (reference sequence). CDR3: CATSGMGGKYEQYF. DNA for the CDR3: TGTGCCACCAGCGGGATGGGGGGGAAATACGAGCAGTACTTC.

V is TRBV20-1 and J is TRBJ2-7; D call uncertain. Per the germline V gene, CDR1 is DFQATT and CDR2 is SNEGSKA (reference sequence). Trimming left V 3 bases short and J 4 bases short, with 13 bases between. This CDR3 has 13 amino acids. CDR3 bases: TGCAGTGCTAGGGATGGGAAAAGGTACGAGCAGTACTTC. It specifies CSARDGKRYEQYF.

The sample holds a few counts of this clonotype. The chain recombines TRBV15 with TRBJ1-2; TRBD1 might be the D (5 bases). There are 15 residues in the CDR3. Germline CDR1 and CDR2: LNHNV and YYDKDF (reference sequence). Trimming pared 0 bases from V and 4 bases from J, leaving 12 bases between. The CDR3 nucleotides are TGTGCCACCAGCAGAGATGGGGAGGGGCGCTATGGCTACACCTTC. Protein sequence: CATSRDGEGRYGYTF. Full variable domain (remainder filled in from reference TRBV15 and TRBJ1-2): DAMVIQNPRYQVTQFGKPVTLSCSQTLNHNVMYWYQQKSSQAPKLLFHYYDKDFNNEADTPDNFQSRRPNTSFCFLDIRSPGLGDTAMYLCATSRDGEGRYGYTFGSGTRLTVV.

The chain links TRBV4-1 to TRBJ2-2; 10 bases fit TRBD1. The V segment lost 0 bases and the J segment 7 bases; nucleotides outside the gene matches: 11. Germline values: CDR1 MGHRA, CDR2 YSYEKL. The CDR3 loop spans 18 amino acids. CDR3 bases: TGCGCCAGCAGCCAAGATCACGGGACAGGGGCCCTCGGCGGGGAGCTGTTTTTT. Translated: CASSQDHGTGALGGELFF.

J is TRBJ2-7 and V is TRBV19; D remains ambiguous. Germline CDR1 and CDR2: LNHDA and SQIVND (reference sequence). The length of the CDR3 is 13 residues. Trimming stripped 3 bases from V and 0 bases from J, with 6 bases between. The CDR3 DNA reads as TGTGCCAGTAGTATGTCCACCTCCTACGAGCAGTACTTC. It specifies CASSMSTSYEQYF.

CDR3 nucleotide sequence: TGCAGTGCAAGGGTGGTCGAACCCAATCAGCCCCAGCATTTT. Protein: CSARVVEPNQPQHF. The chain uses TRBV20-1 and TRBJ1-5; D unclear. This CDR3 has 14 residues. From germline, CDR1 is DFQATT and CDR2 SNEGSKA (reference sequence). Trimming took off 6 bases at V and 3 bases at J, with 15 bases between the two ends.

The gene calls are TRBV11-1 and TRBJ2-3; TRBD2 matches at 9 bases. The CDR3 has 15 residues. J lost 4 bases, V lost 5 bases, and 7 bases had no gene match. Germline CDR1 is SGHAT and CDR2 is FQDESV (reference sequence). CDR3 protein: CASSGIAGVPDTQYF. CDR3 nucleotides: TGTGCCAGCAGCGGGATAGCGGGAGTGCCAGATACGCAGTATTTT.

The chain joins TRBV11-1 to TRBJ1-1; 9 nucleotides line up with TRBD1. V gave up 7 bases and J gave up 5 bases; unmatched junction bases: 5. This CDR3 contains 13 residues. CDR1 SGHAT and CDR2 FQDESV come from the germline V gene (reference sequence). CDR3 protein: CASKTGGWTEAFF. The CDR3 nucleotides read TGTGCCAGCAAAACAGGGGGCTGGACTGAAGCTTTCTTT.

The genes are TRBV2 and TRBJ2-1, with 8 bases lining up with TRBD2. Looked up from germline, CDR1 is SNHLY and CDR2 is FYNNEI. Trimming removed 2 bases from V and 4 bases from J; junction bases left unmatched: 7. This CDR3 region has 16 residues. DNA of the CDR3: TGTGCCAGCAGTGAATTTTTACTAGCGGAGTACAATGAGCAGTTCTTC. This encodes CASSEFLLAEYNEQFF. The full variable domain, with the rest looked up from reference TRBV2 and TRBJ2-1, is EPEVTQTPSHQVTQMGQEVILRCVPISNHLYFYWYRQILGQKVEFLVSFYNNEISEKSEIFDDQFSVERPDGSNFTLKIRSTKLEDSAMYFCASSEFLLAEYNEQFFGPGTRLTVL.

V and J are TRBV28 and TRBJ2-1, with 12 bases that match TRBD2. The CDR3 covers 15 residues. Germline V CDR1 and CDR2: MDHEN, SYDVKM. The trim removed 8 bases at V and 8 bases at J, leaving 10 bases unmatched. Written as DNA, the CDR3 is TGTGCCAGCTACGATCGGACTAGCGGGACCGATGAGCAGTTCTTC. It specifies CASYDRTSGTDEQFF.